This T cell receptor (beta chain) stems from a study of Ad26.COV2.S vaccination and SARS-CoV-2 variants. Across the study: Ad26.COV2.S, an intramuscular injection, was given once or twice 56 days apart.

Treatment indicated: roughly 18 received Ad26.COV2.S at low or high dose, single or two shots; roughly five received placebo; per-sample allocation not given. Material that was analyzed had been drawn on day 63 after the first vaccine or placebo injection. This clone showed up just a few times. The ends lost 3 bases at V and 1 base at J; junction bases unmatched: 17. The CDR3 sequence is 19 residues long. Germline assignment: CDR1 MNHEY and CDR2 SVGEGT. Libraries were prepared by immunoSEQ multiplex PCR; TCRdb keeps only in-frame clonotypes and omits some of them. The table includes 200,000 to 250,000 clones, 88% detected once.

The gene calls are TRBV6-2 or TRBV6-3 and TRBJ2-5, with TRBD2 matching 7 bases. Here the sequenced sample was peripheral blood, taken in a trial of Ad26.COV2.S vaccine versus placebo. This clonotype was obtained from a person aged 18-60 years who received the Ad26.COV2.S COVID-19 vaccine or a placebo. CDR3 sequence reads: CASSYGSLLAGVSQETQYF. In DNA, the CDR3 is TGTGCCAGCAGTTATGGGTCGTTGCTTGCGGGAGTGAGCCAAGAGACCCAGTACTTC.